Listed below are T cell receptor beta chains from one sample, sequenced in a study of OX40 agonist ivuxolimab in advanced cancers. The table came from immunoSEQ multiplex PCR; TCRdb's copy has only in-frame clones and leaves some out. The table includes 35,000 to 45,000 clones, 74% detected once. Specimen: CD4+ or CD8+ T cells sorted from blood, collected in a trial of the OX40 agonist ivuxolimab. These receptors all stem from an adult with an advanced solid tumor such as melanoma, head and neck, liver or kidney cancer. CDR3s include the opening cysteine and the closing phenylalanine or tryptophan. Only part of the rows carry a size: once, few, many, or a class if the clone is expanded.

>TRBV5-1|-
CASSSGTGVNTGELFF
>TRBV5-1|-
CASNRVGQETQYF
>TRBV7-9|-
CASSLEKNNSPLHF
>TRBV15|few
CATSRTREGVNEQFF
>TRBV5-6|few
CASSVTGTEKGYTF
>TRBV29-1|few
CSVVPDRVGEQYF
>TRBV28|-
CASSSPSEQETQYF
>TRBV27|-
CASSLGGGGYGYTF
>TRBV6-1|-
CASSEARGSSNYGYTF
>TRBV7-2|-
CASSFATGSGAQYF
>TRBV7-3|-
CASSPAADNYGYTF
>TRBV5-4|-
CASRWDRGGTEAFF
>TRBV4-1|few
CASSQGHQNQGGYTF
>TRBV2|-
CASRQGRGTEAFF
>TRBV29-1|-
CSTYRGLNTEAFF
>TRBV6-5|few
CASSYRNTEAFF
>TRBV30|-
CAWSYRPNQPQHF
>TRBV7-9|-
CASGWSGGRTDTQYF
>TRBV11-1|-
CASSLAGTGGPYEQYF
>TRBV5-5|-
CASSLGPLAKNIQYF
>TRBV7-9|-
CASSLAQGAEAFF
>TRBV19|-
CASNRGGGNQPQHF
>TRBV14|-
CASSPTTYNEQFF
>TRBV25-1|once
CASSSGYGYTF
>TRBV5-6|-
CASSLATQRSSYEQYF
>TRBV9|-
CASSVGSGGTNQETQYF